The subject of this entry is one TCR beta chain. Its cognate antigen has yet to be identified. No much larger clonotype is one base removed from it; base qualities were not supplied. The sample belongs to a study of T cells in Graves' hyperthyroidism and ophthalmopathy (dated by TCRdb to the late 2010s). Study-wide context: Peripheral blood samples were taken at the time of initial diagnosis, prior to any treatment. TCR V-J signatures able to tell the groups apart were searched for in a discovery cohort of more than 90 patients, of whom around 42 had Graves' ophthalmopathy and around 57 had stable Graves' hyperthyroidism. Whether ophthalmopathy could be predicted prospectively was tested in an independent validation cohort made up of roughly 20 hyperthyroidism patients plus 17 patients who later progressed to ophthalmopathy. The 100 discovery patients were randomly split 7:3 into training and test sets. In addition, the study compared T-cell repertoires in thyroid tissue and in blood from several Graves' hyperthyroidism patients. Following sampling, methimazole starting at 30 mg daily was given to hyperthyroidism patients, and high-dose intravenous methylprednisolone was given to ophthalmopathy patients. The paper describes TCR Vbeta CDR3 sequencing of 120 to 150 peripheral blood samples, made up of some 42 ophthalmopathy patients, 70 to 75 hyperthyroidism patients and 17 progressor patients. The study at large found these results: In validation, the model predicted progression to ophthalmopathy with approximately 71% sensitivity and around 72% specificity, a median of about six months before onset. Most expanded thyroid clonotypes (frequency above 0.001) were also found in blood, which suggests that blood repertoires may mirror thyroid immune responses. A 13 V-J signature model separated ophthalmopathy from stable hyperthyroidism, with around 91% sensitivity and roughly 81% specificity in cross-validation and 80%/75% in testing. Sample size was not statistically predetermined, and blinding of investigators to group allocation was not performed.

The TCR beta CDR3 regions were amplified from the RNA transcripts. The TCR CDR3 was subjected to a first round of RT-PCR using the HTBI primer set and the Qiagen OneStep RT-PCR kit. The libraries were constructed in a second round of multiplex PCR and then size-selected and purified. Sequencing of the libraries was done on an Illumina HiSeq2000 using paired-end 100 bp reads. The authors' pipeline ran thus. SOAPnuke was used to process the raw data, with reads discarded if the reads contained adapters or uncalled bases, had a mean Phred below 15, or lacked an exact constant-primer or identifier match. COPE v1.2.5 was used to merge the high-quality paired reads, and each unique nucleotide sequence was defined as a clonotype. Clonotypes were aligned to IMGT TRBV, TRBD and TRBJ reference segments using MiTCR v1.1. Only V-J combinations with frequency above 0.0001, covering approximately 99% of repertoires, were analysed. A TCS score was defined as the ratio of F50 (clonal expansion) to E x V (chaos), with BLOSUM62-based TCRdist applied between CDR3 peptides within each V-J. Welch's t-statistics and random forest reduced fewer than 600 V-J features to roughly 13, which were used in a naive Bayes classifier (R e1071). The public reads were reanalyzed by TCRdb: fastp trimming at Q25, MiXCR alignment, in-frame beta chains only. For every CDR3 protein sequence, its rows merge into one entry that carries the most common genes and DNA. TCRdb's processing, not the authors' own work, is the source of the V and J calls. In this sample the table shows about 600,000 distinct CDR3 sequences, approximately 15% of which occur a single time. The ten largest clones represent 7.1% of the sample.

The germline V end is reduced by 7 bases and the J end by 6 bases; junction bases left unmatched: 8. Looking up the germline V gene yields CDR1 SNHLY and CDR2 FYNNEI. The CDR3 numbers 15 residues from cysteine through phenylalanine. Kept here is only the CDR3 DNA, which spans 45 bases and is read in frame from base 1. Ophthalmopathy patients had moderately to severely active disease, with a Clinical Activity Score of 3 or more, a NOSPECS grade of 4 or more, and a disease duration of less than 3 months. Any patient with an uncontrolled infection, another autoimmune disease, pregnancy or lactation was excluded. Diagnoses were based on clinical symptoms, serum thyroxine and TRAb, thyroid ultrasound and orbital computed tomography. Ficoll-Paque density gradient centrifugation was used to isolate PBMCs from around 10 ml of fresh peripheral blood. Trizol reagent was used to extract total RNA, and RNA quality was then checked on an Agilent 2100 Bioanalyzer.

The chain was built from TRBV2 and TRBJ2-3; TRBD1 aligns with 12 central bases. The sequence was obtained from a woman aged 18-29 years with Graves' ophthalmopathy. Input material: blood. The CDR3 region has the sequence CASTPGQGAEDTQYF. The sequenced DNA is TGTGCCAGCACTCCGGGACAGGGGGCAGAGGATACGCAGTATTTT.